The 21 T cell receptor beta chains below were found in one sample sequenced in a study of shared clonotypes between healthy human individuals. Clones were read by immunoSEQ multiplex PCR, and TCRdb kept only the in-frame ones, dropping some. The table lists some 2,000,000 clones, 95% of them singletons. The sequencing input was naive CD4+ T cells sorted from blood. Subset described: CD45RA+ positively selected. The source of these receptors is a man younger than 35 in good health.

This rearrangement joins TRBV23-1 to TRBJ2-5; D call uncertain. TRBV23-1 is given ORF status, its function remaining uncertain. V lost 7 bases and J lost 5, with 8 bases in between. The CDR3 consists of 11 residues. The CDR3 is CASNHKETQYF. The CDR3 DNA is TGCGCCAGCAACCATAAGGAGACCCAGTACTTC.

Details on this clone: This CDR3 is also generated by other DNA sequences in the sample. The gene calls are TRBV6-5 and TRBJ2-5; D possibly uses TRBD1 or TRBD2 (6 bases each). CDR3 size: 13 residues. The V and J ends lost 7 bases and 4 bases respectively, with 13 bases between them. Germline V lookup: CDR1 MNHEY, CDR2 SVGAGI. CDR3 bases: TGTGCCAGCAAGCGAGGGGGGCGAGAGACCCAGTACTTC. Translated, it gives CASKRGGRETQYF.

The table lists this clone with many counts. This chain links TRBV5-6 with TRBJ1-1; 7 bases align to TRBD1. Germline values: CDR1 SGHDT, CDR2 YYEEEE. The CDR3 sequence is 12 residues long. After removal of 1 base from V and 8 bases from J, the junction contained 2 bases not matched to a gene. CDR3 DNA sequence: TGTGCCAGCAGCTTGACAGGGGTGGAAGCTTTCTTT. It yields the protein CASSLTGVEAFF.

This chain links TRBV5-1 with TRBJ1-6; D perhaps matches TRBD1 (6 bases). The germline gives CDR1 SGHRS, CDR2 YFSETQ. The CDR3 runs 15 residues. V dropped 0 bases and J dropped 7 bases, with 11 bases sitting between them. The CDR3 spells CASSLAVQGNSPLHF. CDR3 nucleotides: TGCGCCAGCAGCTTGGCCGTCCAGGGGAATTCACCCCTCCACTTT.

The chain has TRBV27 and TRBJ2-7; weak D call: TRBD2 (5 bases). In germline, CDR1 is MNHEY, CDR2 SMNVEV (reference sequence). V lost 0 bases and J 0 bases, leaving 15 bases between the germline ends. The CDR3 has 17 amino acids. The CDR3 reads CASSLSAETESSYEQYF. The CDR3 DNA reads TGTGCCAGCAGTTTATCAGCGGAGACCGAGTCCTCCTACGAGCAGTACTTC.

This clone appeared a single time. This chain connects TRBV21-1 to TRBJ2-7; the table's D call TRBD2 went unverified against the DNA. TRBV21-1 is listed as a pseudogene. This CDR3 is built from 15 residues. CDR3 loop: CASSNDRLSSYEQYF. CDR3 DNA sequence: TGTGCCAGCAGCAATGATCGGTTAAGCTCCTACGAGCAGTACTTC.

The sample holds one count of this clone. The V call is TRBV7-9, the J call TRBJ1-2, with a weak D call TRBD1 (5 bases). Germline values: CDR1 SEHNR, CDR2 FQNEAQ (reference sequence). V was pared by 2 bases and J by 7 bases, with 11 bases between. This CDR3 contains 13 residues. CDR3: CASSLQGSGGYTF. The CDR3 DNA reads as TGTGCCAGCAGCTTACAGGGCTCTGGTGGCTACACCTTC.

The CDR3: CSVDLGQGNYGYTF. CDR3 bases: TGCAGCGTTGACCTAGGACAGGGAAATTATGGCTACACCTTC. The V gene is TRBV29-1, the J gene TRBJ1-2, with 8 bases matching TRBD1. The CDR3 length is 14 residues. Trimming took 3 bases from V and 5 from J; bases not matched to a gene: 8. Germline V lookup: CDR1 SQVTM, CDR2 ANQGSEA.

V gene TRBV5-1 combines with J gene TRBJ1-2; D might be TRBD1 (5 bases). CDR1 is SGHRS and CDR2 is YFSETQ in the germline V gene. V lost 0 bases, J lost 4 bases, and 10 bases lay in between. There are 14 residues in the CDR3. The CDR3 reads CASSLEGTGYGYTF. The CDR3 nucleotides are TGCGCCAGCAGCTTGGAAGGGACGGGCTATGGCTACACCTTC.

The DNA of the CDR3 is TGTGCCTGGAAAAAGGGGACTAGCGGGAGACCCGTGCCAGGCGATGAGCAGTTCTTC. Translated: CAWKKGTSGRPVPGDEQFF. The chain combines TRBV30 with TRBJ2-1; 14 bases are a match to TRBD2. Germline lookup yields CDR1 GTSNPN and CDR2 SVGIG (reference sequence). This CDR3 comprises 19 residues. V trimming: 4 bases; J trimming: 8 bases; junction bases outside the gene matches: 19.

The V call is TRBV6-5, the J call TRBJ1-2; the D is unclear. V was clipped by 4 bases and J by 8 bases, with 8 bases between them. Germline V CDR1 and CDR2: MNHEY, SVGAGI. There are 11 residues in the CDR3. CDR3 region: CASSSIQGYTF. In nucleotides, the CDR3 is TGTGCCAGCAGTTCTATACAGGGCTACACCTTC.

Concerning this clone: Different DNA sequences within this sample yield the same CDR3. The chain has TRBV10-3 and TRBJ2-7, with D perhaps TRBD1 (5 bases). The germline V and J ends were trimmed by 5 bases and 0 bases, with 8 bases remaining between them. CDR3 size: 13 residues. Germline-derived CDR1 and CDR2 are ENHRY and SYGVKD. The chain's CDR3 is CAISRQSSYEQYF. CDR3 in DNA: TGTGCCATCAGTCGACAGAGCTCCTACGAGCAGTACTTC.

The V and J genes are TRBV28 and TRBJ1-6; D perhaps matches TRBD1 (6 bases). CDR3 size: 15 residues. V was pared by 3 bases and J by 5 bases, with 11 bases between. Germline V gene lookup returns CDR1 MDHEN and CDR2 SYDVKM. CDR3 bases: TGTGCCAGCAGTTTCCAGGACAGCGATAATTCACCCCTCCACTTT. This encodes CASSFQDSDNSPLHF. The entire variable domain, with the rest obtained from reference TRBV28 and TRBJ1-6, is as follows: DVKVTQSSRYLVKRTGEKVFLECVQDMDHENMFWYRQDPGLGLRLIYFSYDVKMKEKGDIPEGYSVSREKKERFSLILESASTNQTSMYLCASSFQDSDNSPLHFGNGTRLTVT.

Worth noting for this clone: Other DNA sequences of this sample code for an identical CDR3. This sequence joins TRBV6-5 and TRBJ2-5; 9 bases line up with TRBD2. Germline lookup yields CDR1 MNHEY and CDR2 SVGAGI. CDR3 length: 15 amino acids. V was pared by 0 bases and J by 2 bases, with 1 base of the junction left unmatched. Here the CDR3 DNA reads TGTGCCAGCAGTTACTCAGCGGGGGGACAAGAGACCCAGTACTTC. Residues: CASSYSAGGQETQYF.

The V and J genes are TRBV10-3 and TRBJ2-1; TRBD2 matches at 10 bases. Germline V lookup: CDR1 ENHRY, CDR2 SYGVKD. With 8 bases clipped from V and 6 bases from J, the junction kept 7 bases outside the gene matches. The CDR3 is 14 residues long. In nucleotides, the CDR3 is TGTGCCATCGCGGCTAGCGGGAGAGCCAATGAGCAGTTCTTC. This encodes CAIAASGRANEQFF.

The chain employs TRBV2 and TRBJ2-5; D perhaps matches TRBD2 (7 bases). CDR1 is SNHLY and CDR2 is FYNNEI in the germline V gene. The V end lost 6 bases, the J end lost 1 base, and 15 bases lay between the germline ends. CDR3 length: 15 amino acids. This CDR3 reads CASSLKRGAQETQYF. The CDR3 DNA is TGTGCCAGCAGCCTAAAACGGGGGGCCCAAGAGACCCAGTACTTC.

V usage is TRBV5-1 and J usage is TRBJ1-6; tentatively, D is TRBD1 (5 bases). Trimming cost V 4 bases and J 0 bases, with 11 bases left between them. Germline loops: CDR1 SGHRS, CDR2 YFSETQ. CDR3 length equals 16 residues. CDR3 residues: CASSKRQSSYNSPLHF. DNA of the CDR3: TGCGCCAGCAGCAAGCGACAGAGCTCCTATAATTCACCCCTCCACTTT.

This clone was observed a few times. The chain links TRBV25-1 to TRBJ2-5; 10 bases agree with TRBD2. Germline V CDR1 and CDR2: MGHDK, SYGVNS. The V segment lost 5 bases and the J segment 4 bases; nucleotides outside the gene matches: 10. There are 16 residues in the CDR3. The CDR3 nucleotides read TGTGCCAGCAGTCCTAGCGGGAGAGCGTTTGGAGAGACCCAGTACTTC. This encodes CASSPSGRAFGETQYF.

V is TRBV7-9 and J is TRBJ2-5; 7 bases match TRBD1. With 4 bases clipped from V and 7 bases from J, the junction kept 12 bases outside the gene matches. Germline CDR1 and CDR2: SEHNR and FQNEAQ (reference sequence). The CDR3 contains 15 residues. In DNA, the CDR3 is TGTGCCAGCAGCTCTGACAGGGAGTTGTTGGGGACCCAGTACTTC. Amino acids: CASSSDRELLGTQYF.

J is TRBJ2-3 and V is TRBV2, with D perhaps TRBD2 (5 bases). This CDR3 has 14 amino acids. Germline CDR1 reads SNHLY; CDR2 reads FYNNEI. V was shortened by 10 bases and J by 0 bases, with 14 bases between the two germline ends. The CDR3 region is CATNRDFSTDTQYF. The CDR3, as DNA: TGTGCCACCAACCGGGATTTTAGCACAGATACGCAGTATTTT.

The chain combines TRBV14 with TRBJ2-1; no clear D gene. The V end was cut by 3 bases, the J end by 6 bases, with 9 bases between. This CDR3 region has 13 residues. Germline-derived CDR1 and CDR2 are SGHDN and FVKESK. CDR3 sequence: CASSQQAINEQFF. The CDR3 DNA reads TGTGCCAGCAGCCAGCAGGCTATCAATGAGCAGTTCTTC.